This T cell receptor (beta chain) stems from a study of blood T cell repertoires in COVID-19. Study at large: The origin of the acute and convalescent COVID-19 samples was the United States, Italy and Spain.

Germline V gives CDR1 SNHLY, CDR2 FYNNEI. After removal of 5 bases from V and 5 bases from J, the junction contained 9 bases not matched to a gene. This CDR3 has 14 residues. Method: immunoSEQ multiplex PCR; TCRdb's copy keeps in-frame clones and lacks some. The sample holds over 200,000 clones, 80% to 85% seen once. This chain uses TRBV2 with TRBJ2-7, with TRBD1 identical over 7 bases. The sequenced sample consisted of peripheral blood. The clonotype originates from a human donor in a cohort sampled during active COVID-19. The CDR3 DNA follows: TGTGCCAGCAGTTACACAGACAGGGTTGACGAGCAGTACTTC. It is translated as CASSYTDRVDEQYF.